The present T cell receptor (beta chain) was sequenced within a study of blood T cell repertoires in COVID-19 (dated by TCRdb to about 2020). Concerning the study at large: Collaborator samples came from the United States, Italy and Spain and covered acute and convalescent phases of COVID-19. The dataset comprised deeply sampled blood TCRbeta repertoires from subjects exposed to, actively infected with, or recovered from COVID-19. The repertoires were released in a freely available public database meant as a resource for research on the immune response to SARS-CoV-2. The material from the prospective study consisted of cDNA or gDNA derived from T cells, B-cell-depleted T cells, or PBMCs. The sample metadata nearly always contained a de-identified subject ID, COVID-19 status, age in years and sex. Samples came from the ongoing ImmuneRACE study (first 160 participants) plus 1,254 subjects from 6 global collaborators. Where available, HLA class I and class II types were obtained from metadata supplied by the sample provider rather than from assay-based typing.

Taken from cysteine to phenylalanine, the CDR3 has 16 residues. Solely the CDR3 DNA is kept, with 48 bases framed from the first base. Via the germline V gene, CDR1 is SGHRS and CDR2 YFSETQ. V ends up 5 bases short and J 4 bases short, with an unmatched junction base count of 14. TCRbeta CDR3 regions were amplified from genomic DNA using the immunoSEQ Assay, a bias-controlled multiplex PCR. On the study's bioinformatics: The number of nucleated cells in each sample was estimated by amplification of reference gene primers within the assay. To quantify the absolute abundance of each unique TCRbeta CDR3 rearrangement, sequence reads were collapsed and filtered. Productive Simpson clonality was computed per sample as the square root of Simpson's diversity index over productive rearrangements. Not all clones reach the TCRdb copy of this immuneACCESS table, which keeps in-frame sequences only. Checked studies attribute under half of the gap to unresolved V genes and leave the rest unexplained. V and J calls and clone size are copied from that table; D and trimming were computed from the DNA. The sample records roughly 300,000 clones, less than 90% of which are singletons. The top ten hold approximately 12% of the sample.

About this clone itself: Its antigen target is currently unknown. Base qualities are missing; no much larger clone stands one base away.

General findings and caveats noted by the study authors: Clinical and demographic metadata were provided uncurated, with the amount varying by source and participant.

One collaborating source in Seattle enrolled patients while the patients were actively infected and followed the patients over time throughout the course of disease. The collaborating institutions used their own protocols to collect whole blood in K2EDTA tubes. For TCRbeta analysis, collaborators shipped samples in one of three forms: frozen whole blood, isolated PBMCs, or DNA extracted from either of those sample types. The clonotype comes from a woman aged 25-40 years with COVID-19, enrolled during active disease. Recombination linked TRBV5-1 to TRBJ1-1; 7 bases in between match TRBD1. Sequencing input: peripheral blood. The sequence in DNA is TGCGCCAGCAGACAGACGACAGGGAGACCCGGCACTGAAGCTTTCTTT. It specifies CASRQTTGRPGTEAFF.